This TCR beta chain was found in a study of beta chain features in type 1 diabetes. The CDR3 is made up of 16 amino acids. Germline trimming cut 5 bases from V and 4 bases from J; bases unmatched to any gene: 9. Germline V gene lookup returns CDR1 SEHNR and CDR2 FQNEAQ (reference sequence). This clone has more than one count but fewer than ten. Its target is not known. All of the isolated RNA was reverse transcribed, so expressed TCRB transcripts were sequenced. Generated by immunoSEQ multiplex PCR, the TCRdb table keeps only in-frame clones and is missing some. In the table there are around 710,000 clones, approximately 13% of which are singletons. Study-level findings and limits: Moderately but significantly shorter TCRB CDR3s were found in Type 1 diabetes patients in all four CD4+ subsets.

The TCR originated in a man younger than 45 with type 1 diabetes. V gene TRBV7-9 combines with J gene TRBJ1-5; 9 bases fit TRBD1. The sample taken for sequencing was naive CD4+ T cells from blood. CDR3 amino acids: CASSQGGQGRNQPQHF. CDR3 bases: TGTGCCAGCAGCCAAGGGGGACAGGGCAGGAATCAGCCCCAGCATTTT.